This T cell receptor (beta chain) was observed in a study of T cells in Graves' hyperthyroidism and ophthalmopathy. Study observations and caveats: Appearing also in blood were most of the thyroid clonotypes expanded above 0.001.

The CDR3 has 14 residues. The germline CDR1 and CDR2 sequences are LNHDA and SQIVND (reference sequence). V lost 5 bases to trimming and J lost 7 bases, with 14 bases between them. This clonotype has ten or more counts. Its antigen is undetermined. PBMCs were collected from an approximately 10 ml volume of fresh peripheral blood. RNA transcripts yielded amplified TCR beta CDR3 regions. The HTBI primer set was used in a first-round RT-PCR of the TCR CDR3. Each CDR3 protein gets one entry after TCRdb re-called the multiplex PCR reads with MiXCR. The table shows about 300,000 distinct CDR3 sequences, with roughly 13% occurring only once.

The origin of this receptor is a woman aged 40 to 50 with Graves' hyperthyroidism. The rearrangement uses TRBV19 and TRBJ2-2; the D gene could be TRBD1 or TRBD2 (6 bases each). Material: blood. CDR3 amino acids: CASSRGRVGGELFF. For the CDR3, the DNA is TGTGCCAGTAGTCGGGGGCGGGTCGGCGGGGAGCTGTTTTTT.